This T cell receptor beta chain appears in the sequencing data of a study of shared clonotypes between healthy human individuals. At a deep level, the assay was run. Some clones are missing from TCRdb's copy, which holds only in-frame ones; the method was immunoSEQ multiplex PCR. Of roughly 490,000 clones in the sample, about 82% were seen once. Participating donors were healthy, HIV-negative adults free of recent acute infections or vaccinations. Every contributor of samples was a Caucasian grown-up residing in Nashville, Tennessee. V lost 5 bases and J 1 base, leaving 10 bases between the germline ends. This CDR3 is built from 14 residues. Per the germline V gene, CDR1 is SGHNT and CDR2 is YENEEA.

The specimen was PBMCs. This chain uses TRBV11-3 with TRBJ2-3; D is perhaps TRBD1 or TRBD2 (5 bases each). The origin of this receptor is a middle-aged woman in good health. Some clones in this sample may be carry-over from other donors' samples. CDR3 bases: TGTGCCAGCAGCCCCCGGGACCGCACAGATACGCAGTATTTT. Translated, it gives CASSPRDRTDTQYF. The entire variable domain, with the rest obtained from reference TRBV11-3 and TRBJ2-3, is as follows: EAGVVQSPRYKIIEKKQPVAFWCNPISGHNTLYWYLQNLGQGPELLIRYENEEAVDDSQLPKDRFSAERLKGVDSTLKIQPAELGDSAVYLCASSPRDRTDTQYFGPGTRLTVL.